Below, one T cell receptor (beta chain) is given with its context. Library construction for TCR beta used iRepertoire HTBI primers and Arm-PCR of CDR3 regions. One entry per CDR3 protein results from TCRdb running MiXCR on the multiplex PCR reads. The sample holds 600,000 to 850,000 distinct CDR3 sequences, about 30% seen once. These data originate in a study of regulatory T cells in long-lasting Graves disease. Time point reported: persistent/refractory GD, antithyroid drugs over 5 years with positive TRAb. PBMC RNA was the source of the TCR library. The CDR3 is made up of 17 amino acids. V dropped 5 bases and J dropped 4; count of bases not matched to a gene: 8. Germline V gene data show CDR1 as SGHTA and CDR2 as FQGNSA.

The V and J genes are TRBV7-2 and TRBJ2-2; 12 bases align to TRBD2. The TCR was taken from a female donor with Graves disease. Specimen: peripheral blood mononuclear cells (PBMCs), collected when the disease was refractory, from a patient treated with antithyroid drugs. Written as DNA, the CDR3 is TGTGCCAGCAGCCTCGGACTAGCGGGGCAACTCACCGGGGAGCTGTTTTTT. Translation gives CASSLGLAGQLTGELFF. The full variable domain, its missing parts supplied by reference TRBV7-2 and TRBJ2-2, is GAGVSQSPSNKVTEKGKDVELRCDPISGHTALYWYRQSLGQGLEFLIYFQGNSAPDKSGLPSDRFSAERTGGSVSTLTIQRTQQEDSAVYLCASSLGLAGQLTGELFFGEGSRLTVL.